This T cell receptor beta chain came from a study of T cell responses to AZD1222 COVID-19 vaccine. A word on this clone: Its antigen is as yet unknown.

TCRdb keeps only in-frame clones here, not all; method: immunoSEQ multiplex PCR. The table lists some 70,000 clones, roughly four fifths of them singletons, with more than 5% in the top ten. CDR3 length: 13 residues. Trimming took off 4 bases at V and 5 bases at J, with 12 bases between the two ends. Germline V gives CDR1 SGHRS, CDR2 YFSETQ. Notes on the study in general: Donors, mostly white British, included more females; clonal diversity was possibly underestimated. The study found Spike-specific TCR breadth and depth rose after two AZD1222 doses. Only a handful of individuals given AZD1222 were seropositive at baseline.

The clonotype comes from an adult in good health. The specimen was peripheral blood, collected on day 0 of AZD1222 vaccination. This sequence joins TRBV5-1 and TRBJ2-5; D might be TRBD2 (5 bases). The CDR3 DNA sequence: TGCGCCAGCAGCCCCCGGGGTTGGGAGACCCAGTACTTC. Protein product: CASSPRGWETQYF.